One sample yielded the 17 T cell receptor beta chains listed below, sequenced in a study of cytomegalovirus exposure and HLA in healthy donors. The PCR was carried out with 60 Vbeta primers and 13 Jbeta primers. The method was immunoSEQ multiplex PCR; TCRdb's version includes in-frame clones alone and lacks a portion of them. The table records approximately 130,000 clones, 60% to 80% of them present only once. The sample was PBMCs. The receptors were gathered from a male donor in good health and CMV-seronegative.

V is TRBV30 and J is TRBJ2-5; maybe TRBD1 (5 bases). The CDR3 is 13 amino acids. Germline CDR1 is GTSNPN and CDR2 is SVGIG (reference sequence). The V and J ends lost 0 bases and 2 bases respectively, with 7 bases between them. The DNA of the CDR3 is TGTGCCTGGAGTGTGACAGCGCAAGAGACCCAGTACTTC. Encoded protein: CAWSVTAQETQYF.

The chain has TRBV10-3 and TRBJ2-7, with 10 bases identical to TRBD1. The CDR3 loop spans 14 amino acids. The ends lost 8 bases at V and 3 bases at J; junction bases unmatched: 7. The V gene's germline CDR1 is ENHRY and CDR2 SYGVKD. CDR3: CAISTGTGDYEQYF. The CDR3 DNA reads TGTGCCATCTCCACCGGGACAGGGGACTACGAGCAGTACTTC.

The chain links TRBV5-1 to TRBJ2-5; 8 positions match TRBD2. The CDR3 covers 14 residues. Germline trimming cut 4 bases from V and 0 bases from J; bases unmatched to any gene: 2. Germline values: CDR1 SGHRS, CDR2 YFSETQ. The CDR3 protein is CASSTTSDQETQYF. As DNA, the CDR3 is TGCGCCAGCAGCACGACTAGCGACCAAGAGACCCAGTACTTC.

The chain couples TRBV7-2 to TRBJ2-3; tentatively, D is TRBD1 (6 bases). V lost 1 base to trimming and J lost 3 bases, with 11 bases between them. The CDR3 is 15 amino acids. Germline CDR1 SGHTA, CDR2 FQGNSA. The CDR3 loop reads CASSLGARGTDTQYF. The CDR3 nucleotides read TGTGCCAGCAGCTTAGGGGCTAGGGGGACAGATACGCAGTATTTT.

The V call is TRBV7-8, the J call TRBJ2-5, with a possible D match to TRBD1 (5 bases). The CDR3 loop spans 18 amino acids. Trimming stripped 0 bases from V and 1 base from J, with 18 bases between. Germline lookup yields CDR1 SGHVS and CDR2 FQNEAQ. The CDR3 is CASSLARRPGRVQETQYF. CDR3 DNA sequence: TGTGCCAGCAGCTTAGCGAGGCGCCCCGGCAGGGTCCAAGAGACCCAGTACTTC.

This chain joins TRBV30 and TRBJ2-3; D possibly corresponds to TRBD2 (7 bases). CDR3 length equals 14 residues. CDR1 GTSNPN and CDR2 SVGIG come from the germline V gene (reference sequence). Between the trimmed V and J ends, which lost 5 bases and 9 bases, there was a span of 21 bases. The CDR3 loop is CAWAEGGVVGTQYF. The DNA of the CDR3 is TGTGCCTGGGCCGAGGGGGGGGTAGTAGGCACGCAGTATTTT.

This clone was observed once. V is TRBV5-5 and J is TRBJ2-5, with 9 bases fitting TRBD1. The germline CDR1 and CDR2 sequences are SGHKS and YYEKEE (reference sequence). This CDR3 spans 13 amino acids. V was pared by 3 bases and J by 4 bases, with 1 base of the junction left unmatched. CDR3 coding DNA: TGTGCCAGCAGCTCGGGACAGGGAGAGACCCAGTACTTC. Encoded protein: CASSSGQGETQYF.

This clone was counted a single time. The rearrangement links TRBV18 to TRBJ1-4; 11 bases are a match to TRBD1. Germline-derived CDR1 and CDR2 are KGHSH and LQKENI. This CDR3 has 16 residues. V lost 3 bases and J lost 7; bases outside the gene matches: 7. CDR3 DNA sequence: TGTGCCAGCTCACCTCGGACAGGGGGCAGGAGTGAAAAACTGTTTTTT. Amino acids: CASSPRTGGRSEKLFF.

The rearrangement links TRBV6-5 to TRBJ1-5; D not resolved. CDR1 is MNHEY and CDR2 is SVGAGI in the germline V gene. The CDR3 totals 13 residues. The V gene lost 1 base and the J gene lost 7 bases, with 8 bases spanning the gap. For the CDR3, the DNA is TGTGCCAGCAGTTACTGGGCGGGGCAGCCCCAGCATTTT. Protein product: CASSYWAGQPQHF.

The chain couples TRBV10-2 to TRBJ2-5; 9 nucleotides match TRBD1. The V segment lost 6 bases and the J segment 3 bases; nucleotides outside the gene matches: 8. The CDR3 is 15 amino acids. Germline-derived CDR1 and CDR2 are WSHSY and SAAADI. CDR3 amino acids: CASRAGWTGEETQYF. Written as DNA, the CDR3 is TGCGCCAGCAGAGCAGGCTGGACAGGGGAAGAGACCCAGTACTTC.

The chain joins TRBV6-5 to TRBJ2-7, with 8 bases identical to TRBD1. Germline trimming cut 6 bases from V and 0 bases from J; bases unmatched to any gene: 4. This CDR3 region has 14 residues. The V gene's germline CDR1 is MNHEY and CDR2 SVGAGI. CDR3: CASRTQGVSYEQYF. In DNA, the CDR3 is TGTGCCAGCAGGACACAGGGGGTCTCCTACGAGCAGTACTTC.

The chain links TRBV7-2 to TRBJ2-7; a weak D match, TRBD1 (5 bases). CDR1 and CDR2 from the germline V gene are SGHTA and FQGNSA. The CDR3 is made up of 14 amino acids. The ends were cut back, 6 bases at V and 2 bases at J, with 14 bases in the middle. CDR3 nucleotide sequence: TGTGCCAGCAGATCAGCCCAGGGCCCCTACGAGCAGTACTTC. It yields the protein CASRSAQGPYEQYF.

The rearrangement uses TRBV7-2 and TRBJ1-1, with 9 bases aligning to TRBD1. Trimming removed 5 bases from V and 3 bases from J; junction bases left unmatched: 7. The CDR3 length is 15 residues. Germline V gene data show CDR1 as SGHTA and CDR2 as FQGNSA. CDR3 nucleotides: TGTGCCAGCAGCATACGGACAGGGGTAGACACTGAAGCTTTCTTT. It encodes CASSIRTGVDTEAFF.

This clone was observed a few times. The chain couples TRBV6-1 to TRBJ1-4; D gene uncertain. This CDR3 region has 16 residues. The ends were cut back, 2 bases at V and 6 bases at J, with 16 bases in the middle. Per germline, CDR1 MNHNS and CDR2 SASEGT. DNA for the CDR3: TGTGCCAGCAGTGAATTTATCCATAGCGAGGATGAAAAACTGTTTTTT. Amino acid sequence: CASSEFIHSEDEKLFF.

Only a few counts were recorded for this clone. The chain uses TRBV5-1 and TRBJ2-1; 7 bases line up with TRBD2. Germline trimming cut 4 bases from V and 4 bases from J; bases unmatched to any gene: 8. In germline, CDR1 is SGHRS, CDR2 YFSETQ. CDR3 length: 15 amino acids. CDR3 bases: TGCGCCAGCAGCCCCGGACTAGAGAGTTACAATGAGCAGTTCTTC. Translation gives CASSPGLESYNEQFF.

The chain is built from TRBV4-1 and TRBJ1-6; D not resolved. The CDR3 spans 16 residues. The V gene lost 1 base and the J gene lost 6 bases, with 13 bases spanning the gap. Looked up from germline, CDR1 is MGHRA and CDR2 is YSYEKL. CDR3 residues: CASSQVGTVLNSPLHF. The CDR3 coding sequence is TGCGCCAGCAGCCAAGTGGGTACAGTCCTTAATTCACCCCTCCACTTT.

This clone was seen only a few times. The chain has TRBV6-5 and TRBJ1-3, with a weak D call TRBD1 (6 bases). CDR3 length equals 15 residues. The germline V gene has CDR1 MNHEY and CDR2 SVGAGI. The germline V and J ends were trimmed by 5 bases and 0 bases, with 11 bases remaining between them. CDR3 region: CASSATGTSGNTIYF. The CDR3 nucleotides are TGTGCCAGCAGTGCTACAGGGACCTCTGGAAACACCATATATTTT.